One sample yielded the 11 T cell receptor beta chains listed below, sequenced in a study of T cells after yellow fever vaccination (dated by TCRdb to between 2019 and 2020). The library was generated by 5' RACE. The sequencer listed for this sample is Illumina HiSeq 2500. The raw public reads went through TCRdb reprocessing: fastp at Q25, MiXCR clone calling, in-frame beta chains kept. Every distinct CDR3 protein forms one entry, paired with its most common genes and DNA. The sample includes over 300,000 distinct CDR3 sequences, with 6.8% observed a single time. Around 17% of the sample comes from the top ten. The treatment or condition label of this sample denotes: live attenuated yellow fever vaccine strain. The specimen was PBMCs, collected roughly 46 days after the first yellow fever vaccination. Receptors originate from a man in his late teens or twenties who received the YFV17D yellow fever vaccine.

This clonotype has more than one count but fewer than ten. For the CDR3, the DNA is TGTGCCAGCAGTTACTCGATTGGCACTGAAGCTTTCTTT. It specifies CASSYSIGTEAFF. The chain recombines TRBV6-5 with TRBJ1-1; D remains unclear. V lost 0 bases and J lost 4, with 6 bases in between. This CDR3 region has 13 residues. Germline CDR1 reads MNHEY; CDR2 reads SVGAGI.

This clonotype showed up just a few times. This chain links TRBV7-3 with TRBJ1-1; D is undetermined. With 2 bases removed from V and 4 bases from J, the gap between germline ends came to 8 bases. Germline V gene sequence: CDR1 SGHTA, CDR2 FQGTGA. This CDR3 comprises 13 residues. Here the CDR3 DNA reads TGTGCCAGCAGCTTATCTAGGACCACTGAAGCTTTCTTT. It specifies CASSLSRTTEAFF.

The chain couples TRBV7-3 to TRBJ2-7; D may correspond to TRBD1 or TRBD2 (6 bases each). CDR1 and CDR2 from the germline V gene are SGHTA and FQGTGA. The germline V and J ends were trimmed by 1 base and 6 bases, with 16 bases remaining between them. The CDR3 has 15 amino acids. The CDR3, as DNA: TGTGCCAGCAGCTTAATCGGGGGCGCGATCAGCGAGCAGTACTTC. Protein: CASSLIGGAISEQYF.

This clonotype occurred a few times. The chain combines TRBV5-1 with TRBJ2-1; 7 nucleotides agree with TRBD1. V was clipped by 4 bases and J by 2 bases; unmatched bases: 9. This CDR3 has 16 residues. Germline CDR1 SGHRS, CDR2 YFSETQ. CDR3 bases: TGCGCCAGCAGCCTAAGACAGGGCTCACCCTACAATGAGCAGTTCTTC. It encodes CASSLRQGSPYNEQFF.

This clonotype was recorded a few times. This chain uses TRBV5-1 with TRBJ2-1; the match to TRBD2 covers 7 bases. V gave up 4 bases and J gave up 1 base; unmatched junction bases: 5. From germline, CDR1 is SGHRS and CDR2 YFSETQ. The CDR3 consists of 15 residues. The CDR3 reads CASSISSGSYNEQFF. The CDR3 DNA reads as TGCGCCAGCAGCATATCTAGCGGTTCCTACAATGAGCAGTTCTTC.

This clonotype was seen only a few times. The chain is built from TRBV5-1 and TRBJ1-2; weak D call: TRBD1 (6 bases). The germline V gene has CDR1 SGHRS and CDR2 YFSETQ. The CDR3 is made up of 13 amino acids. V was cut by 0 bases and J by 8 bases, with 11 bases left in between. The CDR3 coding sequence is TGCGCCAGCAGCTTGGCAGGGGCTTGGGGCTACACCTTC. It specifies CASSLAGAWGYTF.

The gene calls are TRBV6-1 and TRBJ1-2; tentative D call: TRBD1 (6 bases). Germline CDR1 MNHNS, CDR2 SASEGT. V lost 4 bases, J lost 6 bases, and 15 bases lay in between. The CDR3 covers 14 residues. The CDR3 sequence is CASSVSGAKDGYTF. CDR3 in DNA: TGTGCCAGCAGTGTGTCGGGGGCAAAAGATGGCTACACCTTC.

The chain joins TRBV7-2 to TRBJ2-2; either TRBD1 or TRBD2 may supply D (5 bases each). The CDR3 has 14 amino acids. V was trimmed by 6 bases and J by 4 bases, leaving 12 bases between them. The germline gives CDR1 SGHTA, CDR2 FQGNSA. CDR3 loop: CASSRDGRTGELFF. CDR3 bases: TGTGCCAGCAGTAGGGACGGACGCACCGGGGAGCTGTTTTTT.

This clonotype occurred a few times. This chain joins TRBV7-2 and TRBJ2-2, with 8 bases identical to TRBD2. The germline V gene has CDR1 SGHTA and CDR2 FQGNSA. V shed 7 bases and J 0 bases; nucleotides not matched to a gene: 7. The CDR3 consists of 16 residues. The CDR3 sequence is CASTPPGGANTGELFF. DNA of the CDR3: TGTGCCAGCACCCCTCCGGGGGGGGCGAACACCGGGGAGCTGTTTTTT.

The rearrangement links TRBV7-2 to TRBJ1-2, with a possible D match to TRBD1 (6 bases). V lost 5 bases and J 0 bases, leaving 10 bases between the germline ends. Germline V CDR1 and CDR2: SGHTA, FQGNSA. The CDR3 is 14 amino acids. The CDR3 bases are TGTGCCAGCAGCGTACAGGGACCTAACTATGGCTACACCTTC. This gives the protein CASSVQGPNYGYTF. Full variable domain (rest looked up from reference TRBV7-2 and TRBJ1-2): GAGVSQSPSNKVTEKGKDVELRCDPISGHTALYWYRQSLGQGLEFLIYFQGNSAPDKSGLPSDRFSAERTGGSVSTLTIQRTQQEDSAVYLCASSVQGPNYGYTFGSGTRLTVV.

This clonotype occurred a few times. The chain is built from TRBV10-3 and TRBJ2-5; D is possibly TRBD2 (6 bases). In germline, CDR1 is ENHRY, CDR2 SYGVKD. This CDR3 contains 14 residues. Trimming removed 0 bases at V and 4 bases at J, with 9 bases between. Here the CDR3 reads CAISESKGGETQYF. CDR3 in DNA: TGTGCCATCAGTGAGTCGAAGGGAGGAGAGACCCAGTACTTC.